The rows below give T cell receptor beta chains drawn from one sample of a study of T cell changes during pregnancy in multiple sclerosis. Repertoires were generated with immunoSEQ multiplex PCR, while TCRdb's copy carries only in-frame clones and drops some. The sample yields under 55,000 clones, 93% seen once. The input for sequencing was peripheral blood, taken in the second trimester of pregnancy. The receptors derive from a female donor with multiple sclerosis, enrolled in a pregnancy study. CDR3s include the opening cysteine and the closing phenylalanine or tryptophan. Fields, in order: D gene, clone size, J gene, V gene, CDR3 protein, CDR3 DNA. A D gene is named only where the DNA matches it firmly. Clone size, where shown, is once, few, many, or a class for clones that have expanded.

d_call: -
clone_size: few
j_call: TRBJ2-3
v_call: TRBV6-4
cdr3_aa: CASSDSTTDTQYF
cdr3_nt: TGTGCCAGCAGTGACTCAACTACAGATACGCAGTATTTT

d_call: -
clone_size: -
j_call: TRBJ2-4
v_call: TRBV5-1
cdr3_aa: CASSSGNIQYF
cdr3_nt: TGCGCCAGCAGCTCCGGTAACATTCAGTACTTC

d_call: -
clone_size: few
j_call: TRBJ2-3
v_call: TRBV5-6
cdr3_aa: CASSLGAGERKDTQYF
cdr3_nt: TGTGCCAGCAGCTTGGGGGCAGGGGAGAGAAAGGATACGCAGTATTTT

d_call: -
clone_size: -
j_call: TRBJ2-6
v_call: TRBV9
cdr3_aa: CASSVGSSPSSGANVLTF
cdr3_nt: TGTGCCAGCAGCGTAGGTAGTAGCCCCAGCTCTGGGGCCAACGTCCTGACTTTC

d_call: TRBD1
clone_size: -
j_call: TRBJ1-2
v_call: TRBV4-1
cdr3_aa: CASSQDPGTGGPVYGYTF
cdr3_nt: TGCGCCAGCAGCCAAGACCCGGGGACAGGGGGCCCCGTATATGGCTACACCTTC

d_call: -
clone_size: -
j_call: TRBJ1-5
v_call: TRBV6-1
cdr3_aa: CASGYGQPQHF
cdr3_nt: TGTGCCAGCGGCTACGGGCAGCCCCAGCATTTT

d_call: TRBD1
clone_size: once
j_call: TRBJ2-1
v_call: TRBV28
cdr3_aa: CASSLQPGGPNNEQFF
cdr3_nt: TGTGCCAGCAGTTTGCAACCAGGGGGCCCCAACAATGAGCAGTTCTTC

d_call: TRBD1
clone_size: -
j_call: TRBJ2-7
v_call: TRBV18
cdr3_aa: CASSPPKSGGKFHEQYF
cdr3_nt: TGTGCCAGCTCACCACCCAAGTCAGGGGGCAAGTTCCACGAGCAGTACTTC

d_call: TRBD1
clone_size: -
j_call: TRBJ2-7
v_call: TRBV19
cdr3_aa: CASSPRDRSSEEQYF
cdr3_nt: TGTGCCAGTAGTCCGAGGGACAGGTCGTCCGAGGAGCAGTACTTC

d_call: -
clone_size: -
j_call: TRBJ1-2
v_call: TRBV6-1
cdr3_aa: CASSGNYGYTF
cdr3_nt: TGTGCCAGCAGCGGGAACTATGGCTACACCTTC

d_call: TRBD1
clone_size: -
j_call: TRBJ1-1
v_call: TRBV11-1
cdr3_aa: CASSLFKGQTEAFF
cdr3_nt: TGTGCCAGCAGCTTATTTAAGGGACAGACTGAAGCTTTCTTT

d_call: TRBD1
clone_size: -
j_call: TRBJ1-5
v_call: TRBV11-2
cdr3_aa: CASSLGGQVGQPQHF
cdr3_nt: TGTGCCAGCAGCTTAGGGGGACAGGTAGGCCAGCCCCAGCATTTT

d_call: TRBD2
clone_size: -
j_call: TRBJ2-7
v_call: TRBV7-9
cdr3_aa: CASSLVVRTSGIVYEQYF
cdr3_nt: TGTGCCAGCAGCTTAGTTGTTAGGACTAGCGGGATTGTCTACGAGCAGTACTTC

d_call: TRBD1
clone_size: -
j_call: TRBJ1-1
v_call: TRBV7-2
cdr3_aa: CASSLGLTGAGEAFF
cdr3_nt: TGTGCCAGCAGCTTGGGGTTAACAGGGGCTGGTGAAGCTTTCTTT

d_call: TRBD2
clone_size: -
j_call: TRBJ2-5
v_call: TRBV9
cdr3_aa: CASSVDGTGGLKETQYF
cdr3_nt: TGTGCCAGCAGCGTAGATGGTACGGGAGGCCTGAAAGAGACCCAGTACTTC

d_call: TRBD2
clone_size: -
j_call: TRBJ2-2
v_call: TRBV27
cdr3_aa: CASSLSGGRGTGELFF
cdr3_nt: TGTGCCAGCAGTTTATCAGGCGGGAGAGGTACCGGGGAGCTGTTTTTT

d_call: -
clone_size: -
j_call: TRBJ2-5
v_call: TRBV5-1
cdr3_aa: CASSRLGGRQETQYF
cdr3_nt: TGCGCCAGCAGCCGCCTCGGTGGCAGGCAAGAGACCCAGTACTTC

d_call: -
clone_size: -
j_call: TRBJ1-5
v_call: TRBV28
cdr3_aa: CASSLGGSGSNQPQHF
cdr3_nt: TGTGCCAGCAGCCTTGGAGGGTCCGGTAGCAATCAGCCCCAGCATTTT

d_call: TRBD1
clone_size: -
j_call: TRBJ1-2
v_call: TRBV12-5
cdr3_aa: CASGLVPFDRASNYGYTF
cdr3_nt: TGTGCTAGTGGTTTGGTCCCCTTTGACAGGGCCTCTAACTATGGCTACACCTTC

d_call: TRBD2
clone_size: -
j_call: TRBJ2-1
v_call: TRBV10-3
cdr3_aa: CAISDWRETFDEQFF
cdr3_nt: TGTGCCATCAGTGATTGGCGGGAGACATTCGATGAGCAGTTCTTC

d_call: TRBD2
clone_size: -
j_call: TRBJ2-5
v_call: TRBV5-1
cdr3_aa: CASSLGLAGDLYKETQYF
cdr3_nt: TGCGCCAGCAGCTTAGGACTAGCGGGAGATCTCTACAAAGAGACCCAGTACTTC

d_call: -
clone_size: once
j_call: TRBJ2-3
v_call: TRBV5-1
cdr3_aa: CASSLAGSDTQYF
cdr3_nt: TGCGCCAGCAGCTTGGCCGGGTCAGATACGCAGTATTTT